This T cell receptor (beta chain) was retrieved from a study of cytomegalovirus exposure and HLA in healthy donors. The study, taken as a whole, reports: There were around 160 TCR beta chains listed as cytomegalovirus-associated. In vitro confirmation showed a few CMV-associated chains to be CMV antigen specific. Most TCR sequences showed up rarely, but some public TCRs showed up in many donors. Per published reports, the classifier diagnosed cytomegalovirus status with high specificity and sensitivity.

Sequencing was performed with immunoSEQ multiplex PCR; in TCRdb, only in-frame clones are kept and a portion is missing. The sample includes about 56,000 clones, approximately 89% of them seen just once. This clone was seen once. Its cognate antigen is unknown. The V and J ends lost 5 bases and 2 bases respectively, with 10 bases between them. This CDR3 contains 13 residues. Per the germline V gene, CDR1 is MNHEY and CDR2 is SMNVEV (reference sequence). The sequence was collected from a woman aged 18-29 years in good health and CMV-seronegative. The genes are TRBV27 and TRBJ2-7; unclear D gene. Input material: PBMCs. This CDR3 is CASSGRPPYEQYF. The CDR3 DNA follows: TGTGCCAGCAGTGGCAGGCCACCCTACGAGCAGTACTTC.